The 5 T cell receptor beta chains below all came from one sample that was sequenced in a study of OX40 agonist ivuxolimab in advanced cancers. The data were produced by immunoSEQ multiplex PCR, yet TCRdb's version contains in-frame clones alone and is incomplete. The sample holds over 50,000 clones; roughly 92% are singletons and the top ten take roughly 12%. Sequenced here: CD4+ or CD8+ T cells sorted from blood, sampled in a trial of the OX40 agonist ivuxolimab. The receptors were sampled from an adult with an advanced solid tumor such as melanoma, head and neck, liver or kidney cancer.

J is TRBJ2-3 and V is TRBV21-1; the D call of TRBD1 is as the table states it, not checked on the DNA. TRBV21-1 is labeled a pseudogene. CDR3 length equals 13 residues. CDR3 DNA: TGTGCCAGCCCGGGGGACAGGGGTGATACGCAGTATTTT. Its protein is CASPGDRGDTQYF.

The CDR3 loop reads CASSGKDSNEQFF. CDR3 nucleotide sequence: TGTGCCAGCAGCGGTAAAGACAGTAATGAGCAGTTCTTC. The chain links TRBV7-9 to TRBJ2-1; possible D gene TRBD1, 5 bases. Trimming stripped 5 bases from V and 7 bases from J, with 12 bases between. Germline-derived CDR1 and CDR2 are SEHNR and FQNEAQ (reference sequence). CDR3 length: 13 amino acids.

Worth noting for this clone: Sequence at one end of the junction differs from germline and may be a read error. Other DNA sequences in the sample encode the same CDR3. The CDR3 DNA reads TGCAGCGTTGAAGTAGCGGGAGGACTAGAGACCCAATACTTC. Encoded protein: CSVEVAGGLETQYF. This sequence joins TRBV29-1 and TRBJ2-5, with 10 bases aligning to TRBD2. The V gene's germline CDR1 is SQVTM and CDR2 ANQGSEA. The CDR3 has 14 amino acids.

V usage is TRBV27 and J usage is TRBJ2-7; unclear D gene. Per the germline V gene, CDR1 is MNHEY and CDR2 is SMNVEV (reference sequence). This CDR3 has 14 residues. The V and J ends lost 1 base and 1 base respectively, with 8 bases between them. CDR3 DNA: TGTGCCAGCAGTTTATTACCCCGTTCCTACGAGCAGTACTTC. Residues: CASSLLPRSYEQYF.

J is TRBJ1-4 and V is TRBV15, with D possibly being TRBD1 (6 bases). The CDR3 extends over 14 amino acids. The germline CDR1 and CDR2 sequences are LNHNV and YYDKDF (reference sequence). The ends were cut back, 1 base at V and 8 bases at J, with 11 bases in the middle. The CDR3: CATSRVGGQEKLFF. DNA of the CDR3: TGTGCCACCAGCAGAGTTGGGGGCCAAGAAAAACTGTTTTTT.